Listed here are 29 T cell receptor beta chains from one sample, sequenced in a study of OX40 agonist ivuxolimab in advanced cancers. The library was generated by the immunoSEQ multiplex PCR assay. TCRdb obtained this table from immuneACCESS and retained in-frame rearrangements with V and J assigned. These tables miss some clones; where compared with another copy, unresolved V genes account for less than half of the shortfall, and the remainder is unexplained. This sample gives about 54,000 clones in total; 80% to 95% of them show up just once. The ten largest clones add up to roughly 12% of the sample. The sequences come from CD4+ or CD8+ T cells sorted from blood, collected in a trial of the OX40 agonist ivuxolimab. These TCRs come from an adult with an advanced solid tumor such as melanoma, head and neck, liver or kidney cancer.

The J gene is TRBJ2-4, the V gene TRBV2, with D perhaps assigned TRBD1 or TRBD2 (5 bases each). This CDR3 is 11 amino acids long. Germline assignment: CDR1 SNHLY and CDR2 FYNNEI. V lost 7 bases and J lost 15, with 16 bases in between. The CDR3 DNA sequence: TGTGCCAGCAATTATGACGGGACCCCGTACTTC. It is translated as CASNYDGTPYF.

V is TRBV19 and J is TRBJ2-4; D not resolved. V was shortened by 5 bases and J by 0 bases, with 17 bases between the two germline ends. The CDR3 extends over 17 amino acids. Germline CDR1 and CDR2: LNHDA and SQIVND (reference sequence). The CDR3 reads CASSPPRRPLAKNIQYF. CDR3 DNA sequence: TGTGCCAGTAGTCCTCCCCGCCGGCCGCTAGCCAAAAACATTCAGTACTTC.

The V call is TRBV2, the J call TRBJ2-7, with D uncertain. There are 13 residues in the CDR3. Per the germline V gene, CDR1 is SNHLY and CDR2 is FYNNEI. Between the trimmed V and J ends, which lost 7 bases and 4 bases, there was a span of 14 bases. The CDR3 loop is CASKTERLYEQYF. The CDR3 DNA reads TGTGCCAGCAAGACCGAGCGTTTGTACGAGCAGTACTTC.

This chain links TRBV19 with TRBJ2-3; D is perhaps TRBD1 (6 bases). Trimming shortened V by 2 bases and J by 2 bases, and 14 bases separated the two germline ends. The CDR3 runs to 16 residues. Germline-derived CDR1 and CDR2 are LNHDA and SQIVND (reference sequence). CDR3 protein: CASSIPGKGDTDTQYF. As DNA, the CDR3 is TGTGCCAGTAGTATACCAGGGAAGGGGGACACAGATACGCAGTATTTT. The full variable domain, its missing parts supplied by reference TRBV19 and TRBJ2-3, is DGGITQSPKYLFRKEGQNVTLSCEQNLNHDAMYWYRQDPGQGLRLIYYSQIVNDFQKGDIAEGYSVSREKKESFPLTVTSAQKNPTAFYLCASSIPGKGDTDTQYFGPGTRLTVL.

V is TRBV28 and J is TRBJ1-1; 7 bases map to TRBD1. Trimming took 7 bases from V and 3 from J; bases not matched to a gene: 5. The CDR3 loop spans 13 amino acids. Germline V gene lookup returns CDR1 MDHEN and CDR2 SYDVKM. CDR3: CASISQGDTEAFF. The CDR3 DNA follows: TGTGCCAGCATATCCCAGGGGGACACTGAAGCTTTCTTT.

The V gene is TRBV7-2, the J gene TRBJ1-4; the D gene is possibly TRBD1 (6 bases). Between the trimmed V and J ends, which lost 4 bases and 8 bases, there was a span of 14 bases. This CDR3 has 14 residues. Per germline, CDR1 SGHTA and CDR2 FQGNSA. CDR3 sequence reads: CASSSRTAAEKLFF. The DNA of the CDR3 is TGTGCCAGCAGCTCAAGGACAGCAGCGGAAAAACTGTTTTTT.

J is TRBJ2-1 and V is TRBV6-5; perhaps TRBD2 as D (6 bases). This CDR3 contains 15 residues. Trimming pared 6 bases from V and 0 bases from J, leaving 12 bases between. The germline gives CDR1 MNHEY, CDR2 SVGAGI. The CDR3 protein is CASRPGLLSYNEQFF. CDR3 coding DNA: TGTGCCAGCAGGCCGGGACTCCTCTCCTACAATGAGCAGTTCTTC.

The chain employs TRBV6-1 and TRBJ2-1, with 9 bases lining up with TRBD2. Germline CDR1 reads MNHNS; CDR2 reads SASEGT. V lost 10 bases and J lost 5; bases outside the gene matches: 6. This CDR3 region has 13 residues. The CDR3 loop reads CANELAGHNEQFF. The CDR3 DNA reads as TGTGCCAACGAACTAGCGGGCCACAATGAGCAGTTCTTC.

The V and J genes are TRBV7-9 and TRBJ2-5; 16 nucleotides match TRBD2. Germline V gene lookup returns CDR1 SEHNR and CDR2 FQNEAQ (reference sequence). V lost 5 bases, J lost 2 bases, and 8 bases stayed unmatched. The CDR3 is made up of 18 amino acids. The CDR3 DNA reads TGTGCCAGCAGCCCCGGGACTAGCGGGGGGGCCGGTCAAGAGACCCAGTACTTC. Translating it yields CASSPGTSGGAGQETQYF.

This chain connects TRBV19 to TRBJ2-7; TRBD1 is a possible D gene (6 bases). The CDR3 covers 14 residues. V was cut by 1 base and J by 3 bases, with 10 bases left in between. Germline V gene data show CDR1 as LNHDA and CDR2 as SQIVND (reference sequence). The CDR3 sequence is CASSIGAGDYEQYF. CDR3 nucleotide sequence: TGTGCCAGTAGTATAGGGGCAGGGGACTACGAGCAGTACTTC.

The chain uses TRBV28 and TRBJ1-5; D call uncertain. The germline V gene encodes CDR1 MDHEN and CDR2 SYDVKM. The CDR3 totals 14 residues. Trimming shortened V by 0 bases and J by 1 base, and 4 bases separated the two germline ends. The CDR3 is CASSLWRSNQPQHF. Here the CDR3 DNA reads TGTGCCAGCAGTTTATGGCGGAGCAATCAGCCCCAGCATTTT.

V gene TRBV5-8 combines with J gene TRBJ2-1, with no clear D. Trimming left V 0 bases short and J 2 bases short, with 12 bases between. CDR1 and CDR2 from the germline V gene are SGHTS and YDEGEE. The CDR3 contains 16 residues. This chain's CDR3 is CASSLVAARTYNEQFF. CDR3 DNA sequence: TGTGCCAGCAGCTTGGTAGCAGCGAGAACCTACAATGAGCAGTTCTTC.

The chain carries TRBV7-9 and TRBJ1-6; unclear D gene. The germline V and J ends were trimmed by 1 base and 2 bases, with 6 bases remaining between them. The CDR3 sequence is 15 residues long. Germline V gives CDR1 SEHNR, CDR2 FQNEAQ (reference sequence). CDR3 protein: CASSLGPTYNSPLHF. DNA of the CDR3: TGTGCCAGCAGCTTAGGGCCCACCTATAATTCACCCCTCCACTTT.

This clone showed up just once. The chain joins TRBV7-2 to TRBJ2-7, with 10 bases matching TRBD2. Unmatched junction bases numbered 9, after V lost 5 bases and J lost 5 bases. The CDR3 covers 15 residues. Germline CDR1 and CDR2: SGHTA and FQGNSA. CDR3 bases: TGTGCCAGCAGCAGAGGGACTAGCGTGGGCAACGAGCAGTACTTC. Amino acids: CASSRGTSVGNEQYF.

The rearrangement uses TRBV4-2 and TRBJ2-5; 11 nucleotides match TRBD1. V gave up 0 bases and J gave up 8 bases; unmatched junction bases: 5. The germline gives CDR1 LGHNA, CDR2 YNFKEQ. CDR3 size: 15 residues. The DNA for the CDR3 is TGTGCCAGCAGCCAAGACGGGACAGGGGGTAAAACCCAGTACTTC. It translates to CASSQDGTGGKTQYF.

The CDR3 here is CASSPGPTESAFF. CDR3 nucleotides: TGTGCCAGCAGCCCGGGACCAACCGAGTCGGCTTTCTTT. The rearrangement uses TRBV11-3 and TRBJ1-1; a possible D gene is TRBD1 (5 bases). Trimming removed 5 bases at V and 11 bases at J, with 18 bases between. The CDR3 sequence is 13 residues long. Germline V gene lookup returns CDR1 SGHNT and CDR2 YENEEA.

The rearrangement uses TRBV13 and TRBJ1-1, with D maybe TRBD1 (5 bases). The CDR3 has 12 residues. Germline-derived CDR1 and CDR2 are PRHDT and FYEKMQ (reference sequence). V lost 9 bases and J 3 bases, leaving 11 bases between the germline ends. CDR3 amino acids: CASGTHDTEAFF. The CDR3 DNA follows: TGTGCCAGTGGGACCCACGACACTGAAGCTTTCTTT.

J is TRBJ2-5 and V is TRBV28; the match to TRBD2 covers 8 bases. The CDR3 spans 15 residues. Losses at the gene ends were 7 bases for V and 6 bases for J; bases not matched to a gene: 13. CDR1 and CDR2 (germline): MDHEN, SYDVKM. The DNA for the CDR3 is TGTGCCAGCACTGAGGGTAGCGGGGTTGGGAAGACCCAGTACTTC. Protein sequence: CASTEGSGVGKTQYF. Together with reference TRBV28 and TRBJ2-5, the CDR3 gives the full variable domain: DVKVTQSSRYLVKRTGEKVFLECVQDMDHENMFWYRQDPGLGLRLIYFSYDVKMKEKGDIPEGYSVSREKKERFSLILESASTNQTSMYLCASTEGSGVGKTQYFGPGTRLLVL.

The chain uses TRBV11-2 and TRBJ2-1, with 7 bases that match TRBD1. Germline CDR1 is SGHAT and CDR2 is FQNNGV. V lost 5 bases and J lost 10; bases outside the gene matches: 8. This CDR3 has 13 residues. The CDR3 sequence: CASSQQGYGEQFF. The CDR3 DNA follows: TGTGCCAGCAGCCAACAGGGGTACGGGGAGCAGTTCTTC.

This chain joins TRBV5-4 and TRBJ2-3; 8 nucleotides line up with TRBD2. V gave up 4 bases and J gave up 5 bases; unmatched junction bases: 12. Looked up from germline, CDR1 is SGHNT and CDR2 is YYREEE (reference sequence). The CDR3 sequence is 16 residues long. The CDR3, as DNA: TGTGCCAGCAGCCCGGAACTAGCGGCCTTTGGAGATACGCAGTATTTT. This encodes CASSPELAAFGDTQYF.

The rearrangement joins TRBV4-2 to TRBJ2-4; D gene uncertain. Germline V gene lookup returns CDR1 LGHNA and CDR2 YNFKEQ. The CDR3 has 15 residues. V shed 0 bases and J shed 3 bases, with 9 bases lying between them. The CDR3 is CASSQDLAVKNIQYF. In DNA, the CDR3 is TGTGCCAGCAGCCAAGATCTCGCGGTCAAAAACATTCAGTACTTC.

The chain couples TRBV7-2 to TRBJ1-1; the match to TRBD1 covers 7 bases. Germline CDR1 and CDR2: SGHTA and FQGNSA. The V segment lost 2 bases and the J segment 7 bases; nucleotides outside the gene matches: 4. This CDR3 is 13 amino acids long. The CDR3 DNA reads TGTGCCAGCAGCTTACGACAGGGCGTTGAAGCTTTCTTT. Translated, it gives CASSLRQGVEAFF.

The chain employs TRBV5-4 and TRBJ2-5, with TRBD1 identical over 9 bases. Germline trimming cut 4 bases from V and 4 bases from J; bases unmatched to any gene: 14. There are 17 residues in the CDR3. CDR1 is SGHNT, CDR2 YYREEE, per germline (reference sequence). In nucleotides, the CDR3 is TGTGCCAGCAGCCCGGCTACAGGGGGCGTGGGGGCAGAGACCCAGTACTTC. It codes for CASSPATGGVGAETQYF.

This clone was observed a single time. J is TRBJ2-7 and V is TRBV27; tentative D call: TRBD1 (6 bases). CDR1 and CDR2 (germline): MNHEY, SMNVEV (reference sequence). V was clipped by 7 bases and J by 5 bases, with 21 bases between them. The CDR3 extends over 15 amino acids. The DNA for the CDR3 is TGTGCCAGCAAGAGGACAGTAGAATCAGTCCACGAGCAGTACTTC. Its protein product is CASKRTVESVHEQYF.

This chain links TRBV19 with TRBJ1-3; D gene ambiguous. Trimming removed 0 bases from V and 4 bases from J, with 10 bases in between. The CDR3 is 15 residues long. In germline, CDR1 is LNHDA, CDR2 SQIVND (reference sequence). CDR3 in DNA: TGTGCCAGTAGTATAGATGGAGGATTCGGAAACACCATATATTTT. It codes for CASSIDGGFGNTIYF.

DNA of the CDR3: TGTGCCAGCAGTGCGACTAGCGGGGCCTCCTACGAGCAGTACTTC. It encodes CASSATSGASYEQYF. The chain uses TRBV6-6 and TRBJ2-7; 11 positions match TRBD2. The CDR3 runs to 15 residues. The trim removed 5 bases at V and 0 bases at J, leaving 3 bases unmatched. The germline gives CDR1 MNHNY, CDR2 SVGAGI (reference sequence).

This clone was detected a few times. This sequence joins TRBV5-1 and TRBJ2-2; D gene ambiguous. V was pared by 0 bases and J by 1 base, with 4 bases between. In germline, CDR1 is SGHRS, CDR2 YFSETQ. The CDR3 is made up of 14 amino acids. In DNA form, the CDR3 reads TGCGCCAGCAGCTTGGCATTGAACACCGGGGAGCTGTTTTTT. This encodes CASSLALNTGELFF.

The V and J genes are TRBV28 and TRBJ1-1, with 8 positions matching TRBD1. J gave up 0 bases and V 3 bases, and 3 bases lay outside the gene matches. Germline CDR1 reads MDHEN; CDR2 reads SYDVKM. The CDR3 consists of 15 residues. CDR3 nucleotide sequence: TGTGCCAGCAGTTTCCTACAGGGGGTGAACACTGAAGCTTTCTTT. The encoded protein is CASSFLQGVNTEAFF.

This rearrangement joins TRBV5-1 to TRBJ2-7; 7 bases match TRBD1. The CDR3 length is 14 residues. V shed 4 bases and J 2 bases; nucleotides not matched to a gene: 6. The germline gives CDR1 SGHRS, CDR2 YFSETQ. In DNA form, the CDR3 reads TGCGCCAGCAGCCTCGGGACAGCGACCTACGAGCAGTACTTC. Amino acid sequence: CASSLGTATYEQYF.